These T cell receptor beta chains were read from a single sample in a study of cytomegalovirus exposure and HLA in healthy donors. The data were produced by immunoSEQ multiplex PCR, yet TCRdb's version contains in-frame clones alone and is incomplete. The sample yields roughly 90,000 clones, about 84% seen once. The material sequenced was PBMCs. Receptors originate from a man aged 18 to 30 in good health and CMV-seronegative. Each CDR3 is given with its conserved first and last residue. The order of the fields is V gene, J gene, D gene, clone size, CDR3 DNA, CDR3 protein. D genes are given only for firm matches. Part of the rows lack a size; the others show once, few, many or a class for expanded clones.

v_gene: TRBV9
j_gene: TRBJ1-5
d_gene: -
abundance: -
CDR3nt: TGTGCCAGCAGCGTAGGGGGAACTAGTACCCAGCCCCAGCATTTT
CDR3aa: CASSVGGTSTQPQHF

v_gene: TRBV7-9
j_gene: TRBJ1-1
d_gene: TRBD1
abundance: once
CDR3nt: TGTGCCAGCAGCAAAACCGGGACAGGGGCTGAAGCTTTCTTT
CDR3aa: CASSKTGTGAEAFF

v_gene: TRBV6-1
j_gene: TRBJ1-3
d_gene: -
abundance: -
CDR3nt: TGTGCCAGCAGTGGGCCCAGCGATGCCCTCAGATACTCTGGAAACACCATATATTTT
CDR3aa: CASSGPSDALRYSGNTIYF

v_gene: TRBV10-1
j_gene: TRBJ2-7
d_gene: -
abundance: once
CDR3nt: TGCGCCAGCAGTGAGGGCAGAAACTACGAGCAGTACTTC
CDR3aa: CASSEGRNYEQYF

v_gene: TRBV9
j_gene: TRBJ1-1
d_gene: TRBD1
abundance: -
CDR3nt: TGTGCCAGCAGCGTTACAGGGGCGGACACTGAAGCTTTCTTT
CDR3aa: CASSVTGADTEAFF

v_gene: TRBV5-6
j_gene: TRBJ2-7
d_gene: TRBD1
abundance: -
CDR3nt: TGTGCCAGTAAGACAGGGGGCTCCTACGAGCAGTACTTC
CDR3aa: CASKTGGSYEQYF

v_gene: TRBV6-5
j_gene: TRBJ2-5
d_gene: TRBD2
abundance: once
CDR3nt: TGTGCCAGCAGACGCGGGGGGGCCTTACAAGAGACCCAGTACTTC
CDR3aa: CASRRGGALQETQYF

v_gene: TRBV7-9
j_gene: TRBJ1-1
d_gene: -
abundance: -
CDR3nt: TGTGCCGGATTCCGTTGGGAGGACACTGAAGCTTTCTTT
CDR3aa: CAGFRWEDTEAFF

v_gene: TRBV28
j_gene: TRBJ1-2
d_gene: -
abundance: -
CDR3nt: TGTGCCAGCAGTTTAGAGGGTTGGGAGCCTTCCTATGGCTACACCTTC
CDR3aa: CASSLEGWEPSYGYTF

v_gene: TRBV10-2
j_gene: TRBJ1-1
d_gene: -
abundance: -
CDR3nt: TGCGCCAGCAGTGACGTAGATCAGGGGAACACTGAAGCTTTCTTT
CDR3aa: CASSDVDQGNTEAFF

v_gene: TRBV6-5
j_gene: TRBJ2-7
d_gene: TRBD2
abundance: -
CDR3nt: TGTGCCAGCAGCCCCAACGACGGGGGGGCCTACGAGCAGTACTTC
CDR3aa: CASSPNDGGAYEQYF

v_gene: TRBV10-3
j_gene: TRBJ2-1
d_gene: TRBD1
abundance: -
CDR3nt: TGTGCCATCTTACAGGGGGCTAACAATGAGCAGTTCTTC
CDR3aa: CAILQGANNEQFF

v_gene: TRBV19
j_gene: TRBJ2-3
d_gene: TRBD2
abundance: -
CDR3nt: TGTGCCAGTAGTACAGGACTAGGCACAGATACGCAGTATTTT
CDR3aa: CASSTGLGTDTQYF

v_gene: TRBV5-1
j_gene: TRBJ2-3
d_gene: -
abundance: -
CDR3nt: TGCGCCAGCAGCTTTGTGGAGAGCACAGATACGCAGTATTTT
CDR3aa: CASSFVESTDTQYF

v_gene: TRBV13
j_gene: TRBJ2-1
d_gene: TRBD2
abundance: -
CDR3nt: TGTGCCAGCAGCCCCCCCGGGGGGACGGGAATTGAGCAGTTCTTC
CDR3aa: CASSPPGGTGIEQFF

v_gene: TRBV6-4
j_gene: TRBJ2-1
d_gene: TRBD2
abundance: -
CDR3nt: TGTGCCAGCAGTGTGGCTAGCGGGGGGACGAGCTCCTACAATGAGCAGTTCTTC
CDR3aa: CASSVASGGTSSYNEQFF

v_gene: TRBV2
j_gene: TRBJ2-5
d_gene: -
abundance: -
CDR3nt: TGTGCCAGCAGTGTCCGACAGGAGGAAGGGACCCAGTACTTC
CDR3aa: CASSVRQEEGTQYF

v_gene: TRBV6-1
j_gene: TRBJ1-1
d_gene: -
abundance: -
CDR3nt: TGTGCCAGCAGACAGGGTTTGATCACTGAAGCTTTCTTT
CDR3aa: CASRQGLITEAFF

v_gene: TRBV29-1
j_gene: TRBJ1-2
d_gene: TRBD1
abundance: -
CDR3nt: TGCAGCGTTGAAAGGGGGCCCAACTATGGCTACACCTTC
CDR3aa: CSVERGPNYGYTF

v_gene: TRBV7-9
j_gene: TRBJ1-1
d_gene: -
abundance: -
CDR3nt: TGTTCCAGCAGCTTAACAAGGGGAGGCGGAACTGAAGCTTTCTTT
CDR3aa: CSSSLTRGGGTEAFF

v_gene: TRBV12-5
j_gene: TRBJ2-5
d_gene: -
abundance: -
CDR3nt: TGTGCTAGTGGTTTGACATCCCCTCAGTACTTC
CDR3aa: CASGLTSPQYF

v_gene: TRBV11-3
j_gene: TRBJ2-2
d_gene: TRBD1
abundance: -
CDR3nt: TGTGCCAGCAGCGTTTACGGGACAGGGGGAAGTACCGGGGAGCTGTTTTTT
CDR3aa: CASSVYGTGGSTGELFF

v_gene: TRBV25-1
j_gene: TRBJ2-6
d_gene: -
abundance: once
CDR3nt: TGTGCCAGCAGTCGGGAGACGTTACGGCAGGGGGCCAACGTCCTGACTTTC
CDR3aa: CASSRETLRQGANVLTF

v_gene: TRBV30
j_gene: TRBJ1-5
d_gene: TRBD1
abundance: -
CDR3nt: TGTGCCTGCACACAGGGGCCTTATCAGCCCCAGCATTTT
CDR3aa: CACTQGPYQPQHF

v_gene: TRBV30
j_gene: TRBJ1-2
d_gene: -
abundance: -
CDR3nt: TGTGCCTGGAGTGTTGGACTTATCGAGGATGGCTACACCTTC
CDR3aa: CAWSVGLIEDGYTF

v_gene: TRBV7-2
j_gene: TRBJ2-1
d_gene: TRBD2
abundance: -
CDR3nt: TGTGCCAGCAGCTTAGAGCGGGGGGGCCATTACAATGAGCAGTTCTTC
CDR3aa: CASSLERGGHYNEQFF

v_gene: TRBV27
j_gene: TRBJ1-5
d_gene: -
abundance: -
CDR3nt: TGTGCCAGCAGTTTTGAAGTCGGTCAGCCCCAGCATTTT
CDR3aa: CASSFEVGQPQHF

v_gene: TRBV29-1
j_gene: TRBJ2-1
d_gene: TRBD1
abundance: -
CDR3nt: TGCAGCGCCCGAGGACAGGGGGTATACAATGAGCAGTTCTTC
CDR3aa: CSARGQGVYNEQFF

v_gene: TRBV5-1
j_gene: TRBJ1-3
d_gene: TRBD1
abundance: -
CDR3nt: TGCGCCAGCAGTTGGGGGACAGGGGACAACACCATATATTTT
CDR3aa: CASSWGTGDNTIYF

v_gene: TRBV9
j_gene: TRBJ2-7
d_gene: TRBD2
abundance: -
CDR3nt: TGTGCCAGCAGCGTAGGCCCGGGGGGGCCCTCCCACGAGCAGTACTTC
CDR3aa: CASSVGPGGPSHEQYF

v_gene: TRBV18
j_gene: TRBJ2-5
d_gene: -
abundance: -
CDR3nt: TGTGCCAGCTCACCCCGACCCGGGGGACGAGAGACCCAGTACTTC
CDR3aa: CASSPRPGGRETQYF

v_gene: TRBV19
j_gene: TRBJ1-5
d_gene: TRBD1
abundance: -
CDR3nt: TGTGCCAGTAGGGGGGACAGGGAGTATCAGCCCCAGCATTTT
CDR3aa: CASRGDREYQPQHF

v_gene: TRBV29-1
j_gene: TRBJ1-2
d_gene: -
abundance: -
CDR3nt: TGCAGCGTTGCGGCTTCGACTGTGCGTGGCTACACCTTC
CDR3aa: CSVAASTVRGYTF

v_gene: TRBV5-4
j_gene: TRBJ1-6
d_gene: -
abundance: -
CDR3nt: TGTGCCGTACGGGACAACAATAATTCACCCCTCCACTTT
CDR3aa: CAVRDNNNSPLHF

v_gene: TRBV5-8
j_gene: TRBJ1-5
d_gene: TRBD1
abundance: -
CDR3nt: TGTGCCAGCAGTTGGGGACAGTCCAATCAGCCCCAGCATTTT
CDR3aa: CASSWGQSNQPQHF

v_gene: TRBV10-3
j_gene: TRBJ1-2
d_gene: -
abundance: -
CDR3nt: TGTGCCATCCGCGGTGACGGAGGCTACACCTTC
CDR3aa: CAIRGDGGYTF

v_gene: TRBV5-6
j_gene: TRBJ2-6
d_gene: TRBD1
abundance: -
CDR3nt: TGTGCCAGCAGAGAGACAGGGGGTCTCTCTGGGGCCAACGTCCTGACTTTC
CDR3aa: CASRETGGLSGANVLTF

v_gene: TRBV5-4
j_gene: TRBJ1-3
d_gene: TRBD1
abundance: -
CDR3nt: TGTGCCAGCAGCTTGTTGGGGACAGGGGTCAACTCTGGAAACACCATATATTTT
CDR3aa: CASSLLGTGVNSGNTIYF

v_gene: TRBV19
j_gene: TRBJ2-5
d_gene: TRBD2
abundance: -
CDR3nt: TGTGCCAGTAGTATAGTCTCTAGCGGGGGGCAAGAGACCCAGTACTTC
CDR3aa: CASSIVSSGGQETQYF

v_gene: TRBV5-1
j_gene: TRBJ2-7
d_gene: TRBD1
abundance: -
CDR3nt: TGCGCCAGCAGCGAGAGGACAGGGACCTACGAGCAGTACTTC
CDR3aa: CASSERTGTYEQYF

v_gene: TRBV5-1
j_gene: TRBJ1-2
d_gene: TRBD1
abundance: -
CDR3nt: TGCGCCAGCAGCTTTTACAGGGGGAGAGGCTACACCTTC
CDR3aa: CASSFYRGRGYTF

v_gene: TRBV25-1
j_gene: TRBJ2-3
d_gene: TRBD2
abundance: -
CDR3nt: TGTGCCAGCAGTGACCACAATAGCGGGGGAAGCACAGATACGCAGTATTTT
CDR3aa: CASSDHNSGGSTDTQYF

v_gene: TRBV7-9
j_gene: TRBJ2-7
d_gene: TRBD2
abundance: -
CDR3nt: TGTGCCAGCGCCGGGACTAGCGGGGGATACGAGCAGTACTTC
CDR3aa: CASAGTSGGYEQYF

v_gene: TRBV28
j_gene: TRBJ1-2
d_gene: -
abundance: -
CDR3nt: TGTGCCAGCAGGGCGGAACATGGCTACACCTTC
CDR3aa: CASRAEHGYTF

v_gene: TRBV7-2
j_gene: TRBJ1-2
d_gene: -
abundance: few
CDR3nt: TGTGCCAGCAGCTTAGAGGGGTGGGGTGGCTACACCTTC
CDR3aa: CASSLEGWGGYTF

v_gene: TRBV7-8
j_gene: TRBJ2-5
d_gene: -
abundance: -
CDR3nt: TGTGCCAGCAGCTTAAGCCGAGAGACCCAGTACTTC
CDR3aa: CASSLSRETQYF

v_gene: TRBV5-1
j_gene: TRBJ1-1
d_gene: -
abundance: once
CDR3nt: TGCGCCAGCAGCTTGGGGCAGGAACACACTGAAGCTTTCTTT
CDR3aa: CASSLGQEHTEAFF

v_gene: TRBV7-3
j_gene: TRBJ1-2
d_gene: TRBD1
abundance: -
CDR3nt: TGTGCCAGCAGCGCAGGGGGCTTGGGATTTGGCTACACCTTC
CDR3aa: CASSAGGLGFGYTF

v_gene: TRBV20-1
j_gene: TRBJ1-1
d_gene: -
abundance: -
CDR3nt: TGTCAGCCAGCCTCGGGGACTGAAGCTTTCTTT
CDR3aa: CQPASGTEAFF

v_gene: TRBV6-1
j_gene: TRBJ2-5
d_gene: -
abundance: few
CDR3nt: TGTGCCAGCAGTGTTCCCGGCCAAGAGACCCAGTACTTC
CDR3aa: CASSVPGQETQYF

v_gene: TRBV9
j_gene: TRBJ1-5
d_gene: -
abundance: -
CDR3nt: TGTGCCAGCAGCGTAGGGGGGGAAAGCAATCAGCCCCAGCATTTT
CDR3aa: CASSVGGESNQPQHF

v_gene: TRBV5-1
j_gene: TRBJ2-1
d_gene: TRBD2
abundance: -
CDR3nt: TGCGCCAGCAGCTTGCCGGCGGGGGGGCAGGATGAGCAGTTCTTC
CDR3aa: CASSLPAGGQDEQFF

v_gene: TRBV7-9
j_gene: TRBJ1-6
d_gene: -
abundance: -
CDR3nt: TGTGCCAGCAGCTTAGAGGCGTCCCTCGGGAATTCACCCCTCCACTTT
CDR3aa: CASSLEASLGNSPLHF

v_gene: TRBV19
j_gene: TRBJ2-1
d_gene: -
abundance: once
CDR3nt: TGTGCCAGTACCGTGGACAGAGACCACTACAATGAGCAGTTCTTC
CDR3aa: CASTVDRDHYNEQFF

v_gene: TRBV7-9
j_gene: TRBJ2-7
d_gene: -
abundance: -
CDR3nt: TGTTCCAGCAGCTTTCCCTTAGCAGGGACCTACGAGCAGTACTTC
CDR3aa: CSSSFPLAGTYEQYF

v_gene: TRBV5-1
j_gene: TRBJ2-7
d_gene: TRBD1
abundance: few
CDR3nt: TGCGCCAGCAGCTTAGGGACAGGGGTCGGCGAGCAGTACTTC
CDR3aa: CASSLGTGVGEQYF

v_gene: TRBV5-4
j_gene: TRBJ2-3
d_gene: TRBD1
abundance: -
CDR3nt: TGTGCCAGCAGCTACGACAGGGGTTTCCCGGATACGCAGTATTTT
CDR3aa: CASSYDRGFPDTQYF

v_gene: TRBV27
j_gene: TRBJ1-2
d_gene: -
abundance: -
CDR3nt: TGTGCCAGCAGTTTAAAAGGGGAGGGCTATGGCTACACCTTC
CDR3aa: CASSLKGEGYGYTF